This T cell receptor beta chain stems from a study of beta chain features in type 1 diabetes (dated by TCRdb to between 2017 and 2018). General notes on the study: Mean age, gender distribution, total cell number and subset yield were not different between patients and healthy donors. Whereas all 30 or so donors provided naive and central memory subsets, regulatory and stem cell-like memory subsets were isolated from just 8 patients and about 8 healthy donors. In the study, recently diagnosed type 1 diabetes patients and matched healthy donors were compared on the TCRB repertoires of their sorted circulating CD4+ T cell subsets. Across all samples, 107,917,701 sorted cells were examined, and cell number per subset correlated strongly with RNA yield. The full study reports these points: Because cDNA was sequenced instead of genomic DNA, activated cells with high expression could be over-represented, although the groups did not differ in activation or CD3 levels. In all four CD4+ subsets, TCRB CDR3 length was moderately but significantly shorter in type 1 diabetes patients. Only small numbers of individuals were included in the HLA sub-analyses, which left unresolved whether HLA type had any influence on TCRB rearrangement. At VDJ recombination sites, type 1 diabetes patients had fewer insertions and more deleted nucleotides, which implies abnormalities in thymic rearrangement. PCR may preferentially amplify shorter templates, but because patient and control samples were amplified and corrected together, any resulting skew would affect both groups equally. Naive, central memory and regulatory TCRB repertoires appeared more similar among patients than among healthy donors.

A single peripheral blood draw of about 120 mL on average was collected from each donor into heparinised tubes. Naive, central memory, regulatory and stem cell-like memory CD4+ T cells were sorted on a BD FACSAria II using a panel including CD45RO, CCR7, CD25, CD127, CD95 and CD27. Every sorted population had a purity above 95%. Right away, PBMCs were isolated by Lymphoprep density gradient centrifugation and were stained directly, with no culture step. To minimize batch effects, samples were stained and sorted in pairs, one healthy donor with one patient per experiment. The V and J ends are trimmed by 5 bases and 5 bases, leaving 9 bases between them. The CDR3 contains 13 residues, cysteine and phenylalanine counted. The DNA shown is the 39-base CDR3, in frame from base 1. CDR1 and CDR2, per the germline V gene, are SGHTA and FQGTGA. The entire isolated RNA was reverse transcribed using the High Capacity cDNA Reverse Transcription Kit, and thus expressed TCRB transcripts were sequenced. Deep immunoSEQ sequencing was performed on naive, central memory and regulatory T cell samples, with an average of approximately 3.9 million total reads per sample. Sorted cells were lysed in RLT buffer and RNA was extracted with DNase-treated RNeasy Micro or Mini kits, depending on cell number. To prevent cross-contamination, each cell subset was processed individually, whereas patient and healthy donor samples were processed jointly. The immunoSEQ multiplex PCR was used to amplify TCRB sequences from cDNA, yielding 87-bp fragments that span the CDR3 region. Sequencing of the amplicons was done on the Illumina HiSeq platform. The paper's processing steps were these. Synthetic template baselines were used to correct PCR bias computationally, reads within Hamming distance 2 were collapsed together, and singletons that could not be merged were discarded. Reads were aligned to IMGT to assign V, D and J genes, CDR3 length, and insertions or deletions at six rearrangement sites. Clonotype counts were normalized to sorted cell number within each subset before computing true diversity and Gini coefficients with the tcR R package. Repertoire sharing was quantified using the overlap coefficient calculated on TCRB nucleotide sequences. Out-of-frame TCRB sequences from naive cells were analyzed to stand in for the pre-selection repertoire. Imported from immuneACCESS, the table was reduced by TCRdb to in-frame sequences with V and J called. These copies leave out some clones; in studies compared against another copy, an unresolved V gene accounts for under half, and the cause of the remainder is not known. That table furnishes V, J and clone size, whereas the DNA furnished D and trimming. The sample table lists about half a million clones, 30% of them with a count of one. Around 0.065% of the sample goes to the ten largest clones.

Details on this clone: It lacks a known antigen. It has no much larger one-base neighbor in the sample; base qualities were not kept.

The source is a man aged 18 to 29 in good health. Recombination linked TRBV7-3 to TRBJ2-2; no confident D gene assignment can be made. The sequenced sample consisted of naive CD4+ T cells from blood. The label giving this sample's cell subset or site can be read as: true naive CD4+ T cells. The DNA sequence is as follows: TGTGCCAGCAGCCCTACAAGTACCGGGGAGCTGTTTTTT. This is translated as CASSPTSTGELFF.